This entry features one TCR beta chain sequence. Germline V gene data show CDR1 as SGDLS and CDR2 as YYNGEE. The CDR3 consists of 16 residues. Losses at the gene ends were 0 bases for V and 5 bases for J; bases not matched to a gene: 9. The data were produced by immunoSEQ multiplex PCR, yet TCRdb's version contains in-frame clones alone and is incomplete. Altogether tens of thousands of clones are present, about 92% being singletons, with the ten largest covering around 3%. These data belong to a study of T cells after somatic rescue of genetic block. The gene calls are TRBV9 and TRBJ2-5, with 8 bases matching TRBD2. This TCR came from a man aged 35 to 55. What was sequenced was peripheral blood mononuclear cells (PBMCs). The CDR3 DNA sequence: TGTGCCAGCAGCGTAGTGGGTAGCGGGATCGGTGAGACCCAGTACTTC. Residues: CASSVVGSGIGETQYF.